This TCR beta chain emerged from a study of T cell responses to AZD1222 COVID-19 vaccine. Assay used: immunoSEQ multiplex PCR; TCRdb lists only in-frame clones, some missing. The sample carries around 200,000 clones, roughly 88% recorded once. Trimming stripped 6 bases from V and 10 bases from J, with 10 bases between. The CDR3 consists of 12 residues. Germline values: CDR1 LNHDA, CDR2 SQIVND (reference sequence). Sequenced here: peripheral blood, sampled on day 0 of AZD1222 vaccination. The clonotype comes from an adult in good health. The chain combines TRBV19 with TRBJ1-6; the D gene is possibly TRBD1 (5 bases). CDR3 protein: CASSDRESPLHF. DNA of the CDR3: TGTGCCAGTAGCGACAGAGAGTCACCCCTCCACTTT.